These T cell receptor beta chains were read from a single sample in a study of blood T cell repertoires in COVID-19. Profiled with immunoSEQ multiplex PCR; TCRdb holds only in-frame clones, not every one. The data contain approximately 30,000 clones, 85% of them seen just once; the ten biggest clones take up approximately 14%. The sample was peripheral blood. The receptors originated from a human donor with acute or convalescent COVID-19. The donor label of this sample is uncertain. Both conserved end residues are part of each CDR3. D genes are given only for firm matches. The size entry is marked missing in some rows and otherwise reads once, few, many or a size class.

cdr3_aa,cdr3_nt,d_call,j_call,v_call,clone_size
CATSRVRGQNTEAFF,TGTGCCACCAGCAGAGTACGAGGGCAGAACACTGAAGCTTTCTTT,NA,TRBJ1-1,TRBV15,NA
CASSGQSYNEQFF,TGTGCCAGCAGCGGACAGTCCTACAATGAGCAGTTCTTC,NA,TRBJ2-1,TRBV7-8,NA
CASSLAGTGGSEKLFF,TGCGCCAGCAGCTTGGCCGGGACAGGGGGGAGTGAAAAACTGTTTTTT,TRBD1,TRBJ1-4,TRBV5-1,NA
CASSVVDGSPAFF,TGTGCCAGCAGCGTAGTTGACGGGAGTCCGGCTTTCTTT,NA,TRBJ1-1,TRBV9,NA
CASSPNDRLTDTQYF,TGTGCCAGTAGTCCTAACGACAGGCTCACAGATACGCAGTATTTT,NA,TRBJ2-3,TRBV19,NA
CASSLRDTNSNQPQHF,TGTGCCAGCAGTCTCCGGGACACCAATAGCAATCAGCCCCAGCATTTT,NA,TRBJ1-5,TRBV28,NA
CASSLERAATNEKLFF,TGTGCCAGCAGCTTAGAGAGGGCAGCGACTAATGAAAAACTGTTTTTT,NA,TRBJ1-4,TRBV13,NA
CAIRGLAGYNEQFF,TGTGCCATCCGAGGACTAGCGGGATACAATGAGCAGTTCTTC,TRBD2,TRBJ2-1,TRBV10-3,NA
CASSQGREQPQHF,TGTGCCAGCAGCCAAGGACGGGAACAGCCCCAGCATTTT,NA,TRBJ1-5,TRBV3-1/TRBV3-2,once
CASSYDRVSEKLFF,TGTGCCAGCAGCTACGACAGGGTCTCTGAAAAACTGTTTTTT,TRBD1,TRBJ1-4,TRBV13,NA
CASSAQGATGNTIYF,TGTGCCAGCAGTGCACAGGGGGCCACTGGAAACACCATATATTTT,TRBD1,TRBJ1-3,TRBV28,NA
CASSQEGAPGQPQHF,TGTGCCAGCAGCCAAGAGGGGGCCCCGGGACAGCCCCAGCATTTT,NA,TRBJ1-5,TRBV4-2,few
CASRGNTEAFF,TGCGCCAGCAGGGGCAACACTGAAGCTTTCTTT,NA,TRBJ1-1,TRBV5-1,few
CASSLGPSGITDTQYF,TGTGCCAGCAGCTTGGGGCCTAGCGGGATCACAGATACGCAGTATTTT,TRBD2,TRBJ2-3,TRBV7-6,NA
CASQKNTEAFF,TGTGCCAGCCAAAAGAACACTGAAGCTTTCTTT,NA,TRBJ1-1,TRBV28,NA
CASSRTARDRGGDYGYTF,TGCGCCAGCAGCCGCACAGCCCGGGACAGGGGAGGGGACTATGGCTACACCTTC,TRBD1,TRBJ1-2,TRBV4-1,NA
CATSAAGTLGGNSPLHF,TGTGCCACCAGCGCTGCCGGGACTCTTGGGGGGAATTCACCCCTCCACTTT,NA,TRBJ1-6,TRBV15,once
CAISGRGGTEAFF,TGTGCCATCAGTGGGCGGGGGGGCACTGAAGCTTTCTTT,NA,TRBJ1-1,TRBV10-3,NA
CASSMGGRRLAEAFF,TGTGCCAGTAGTATGGGGGGGCGCAGGCTCGCTGAAGCTTTCTTT,NA,TRBJ1-1,TRBV19,NA
CASSMEVLGNQPQHF,TGTGCCAGTAGTATGGAGGTCTTGGGCAATCAGCCCCAGCATTTT,NA,TRBJ1-5,TRBV19,once
CASSRQDFPKTDTQYF,TGTGCCAGCTCACGGCAGGACTTCCCAAAGACAGATACGCAGTATTTT,NA,TRBJ2-3,TRBV18,NA
CASSGESSGNTIYF,TGTGCCAGCAGCGGAGAGAGCTCTGGAAACACCATATATTTT,NA,TRBJ1-3,TRBV5-4,NA
CASHRGKDQPQHF,TGTGCTAGTCACAGGGGAAAGGATCAGCCCCAGCATTTT,TRBD1,TRBJ1-5,TRBV12-5,NA
CASSYSSAGRERAKNIQYF,TGTGCCAGCAGTTACTCGTCGGCAGGGAGGGAGCGGGCCAAAAACATTCAGTACTTC,TRBD2,TRBJ2-4,TRBV6-2/TRBV6-3,NA
CASILVSEQFF,TGTGCCAGCATACTAGTTAGTGAGCAGTTCTTC,NA,TRBJ2-1,TRBV19,NA
CASSVLRNSPNQPQHF,TGTGCCAGCAGTGTACTTCGGAACAGCCCTAATCAGCCCCAGCATTTT,NA,TRBJ1-5,TRBV2,few
CAALTANTEAFF,TGTGCCGCTTTGACAGCGAACACTGAAGCTTTCTTT,NA,TRBJ1-1,TRBV10-3,NA
CASSPRQGGDTQYF,TGTGCCAGCAGTCCGAGACAGGGCGGAGATACGCAGTATTTT,TRBD1,TRBJ2-3,TRBV27,few
CASSQDGLAGGPGYNEQFF,TGTGCCAGCAGCCAAGATGGTCTAGCGGGGGGGCCGGGGTACAATGAGCAGTTCTTC,TRBD2,TRBJ2-1,TRBV3-1/TRBV3-2,NA
CASSPQGQGPGELFF,TGTGCCAGCTCACCGCAGGGACAGGGCCCCGGGGAGCTGTTTTTT,TRBD1,TRBJ2-2,TRBV18,NA
CASSYSGGTPGNTIYF,TGTGCCAGCAGTTACTCGGGGGGGACTCCTGGAAACACCATATATTTT,NA,TRBJ1-3,TRBV6-5,NA
CASSLVGGSNEQFF,TGCGCCAGCAGCCTAGTGGGGGGTAGTAATGAGCAGTTCTTC,NA,TRBJ2-1,TRBV4-3,NA
CASSPTSGDTEAFF,TGTGCCAGCTCACCCACCTCAGGGGACACTGAAGCTTTCTTT,NA,TRBJ1-1,TRBV18,once
CASSQAGLFYEQYF,TGTGCCAGCAGCCAGGCAGGCCTTTTTTACGAGCAGTACTTC,NA,TRBJ2-7,TRBV3-1/TRBV3-2,NA
CATQNPARDEQFF,TGTGCCACCCAAAATCCCGCCCGGGATGAGCAGTTCTTC,NA,TRBJ2-1,TRBV19,NA
CASSLFGDGGGKLFF,TGTGCCAGCAGCTTGTTCGGCGACGGCGGAGGCAAACTGTTTTTT,NA,TRBJ1-4,TRBV7-2,NA
CASSPTASGELFF,TGTGCCAGCAGCCCTACCGCCTCTGGGGAGCTGTTTTTT,NA,TRBJ2-2,TRBV14,NA
CASSQNSYGYTF,TGCGCCAGCAGCCAGAACAGCTATGGCTACACCTTC,NA,TRBJ1-2,TRBV4-3,NA